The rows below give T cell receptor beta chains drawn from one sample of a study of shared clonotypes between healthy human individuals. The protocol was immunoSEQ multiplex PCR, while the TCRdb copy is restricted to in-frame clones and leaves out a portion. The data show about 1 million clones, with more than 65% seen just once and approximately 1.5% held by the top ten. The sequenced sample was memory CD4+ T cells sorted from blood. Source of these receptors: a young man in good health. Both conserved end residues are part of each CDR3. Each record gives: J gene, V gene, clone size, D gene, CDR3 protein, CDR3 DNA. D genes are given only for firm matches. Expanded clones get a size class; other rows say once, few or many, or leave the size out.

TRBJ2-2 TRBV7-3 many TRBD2 CASSPSPSGAGTGELFF TGTGCCAGCAGTCCCAGCCCCAGCGGGGCGGGCACCGGGGAGCTGTTTTTT
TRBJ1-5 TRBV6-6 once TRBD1 CASIRQGEGQPQHF TGTGCCAGCATAAGACAGGGGGAGGGGCAGCCCCAGCATTTT
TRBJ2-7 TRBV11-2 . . CASSLAGVHHYEQYF TGTGCCAGCAGCTTAGCAGGCGTCCACCACTACGAGCAGTACTTC
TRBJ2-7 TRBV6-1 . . CASSKQGEIYEQYF TGTGCCAGCAGTAAACAGGGAGAGATCTACGAGCAGTACTTC
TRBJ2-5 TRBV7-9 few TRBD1 CASSLAPGQGLQETQYF TGTGCCAGCAGCTTAGCCCCGGGACAGGGACTCCAAGAGACCCAGTACTTC
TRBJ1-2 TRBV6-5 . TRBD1 CASSYGQGRWGYTF TGTGCCAGCAGTTACGGACAGGGGCGGTGGGGCTACACCTTC
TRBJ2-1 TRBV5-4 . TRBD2 CASSSLSAGDYNEQFF TGTGCCAGCAGCTCCCTCTCAGCGGGAGACTACAATGAGCAGTTCTTC
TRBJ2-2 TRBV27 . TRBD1 CASNPPFGTGVDRELFF TGTGCCAGCAACCCCCCTTTTGGGACAGGGGTAGATCGGGAGCTGTTTTTT
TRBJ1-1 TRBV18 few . CASSPYSKSGTLKTEAFF TGTGCCAGCTCACCTTACTCGAAATCAGGGACCTTGAAAACTGAAGCTTTCTTT
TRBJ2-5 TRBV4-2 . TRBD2 CASSQDPGGREGRETQYF TGTGCCAGCAGCCAAGACCCCGGGGGGCGGGAGGGAAGAGAGACCCAGTACTTC
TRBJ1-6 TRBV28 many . CASRFSLSYNSPLHF TGTGCCAGCAGGTTCAGCCTCTCCTATAATTCACCCCTCCACTTT
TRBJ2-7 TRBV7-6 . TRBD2 CASSLRGLEYEQYF TGTGCCAGCAGCTTACGGGGACTAGAGTACGAGCAGTACTTC
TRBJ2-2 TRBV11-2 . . CASSAGLPAAGELFF TGTGCCAGCAGCGCCGGACTTCCCGCCGCCGGGGAGCTGTTTTTT
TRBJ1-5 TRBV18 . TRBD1 CASSRDRNQPQHF TGTGCCAGCTCCCGGGACAGAAACCAGCCCCAGCATTTT
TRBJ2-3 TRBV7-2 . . CASSLGGGFTDTQYF TGTGCCAGCAGCTTAGGGGGAGGCTTCACAGATACGCAGTATTTT
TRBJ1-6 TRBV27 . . CASSQGFASPLHF TGTGCCAGCAGTCAGGGGTTTGCTTCACCCCTCCACTTT
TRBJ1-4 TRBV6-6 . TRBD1 CASSYARGSEKLFF TGTGCCAGCAGTTACGCCAGGGGGAGTGAAAAACTGTTTTTT
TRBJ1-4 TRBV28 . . CASSLTTPGEKLFF TGTGCCAGCAGTTTAACAACCCCTGGTGAAAAACTGTTTTTT
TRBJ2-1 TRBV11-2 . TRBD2 CASSLELAGAPYNEQFF TGTGCCAGCAGCTTAGAGCTAGCGGGGGCCCCCTACAATGAGCAGTTCTTC
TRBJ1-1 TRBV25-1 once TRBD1 CASSGDRGTEAFF TGTGCCAGCAGTGGGGACAGGGGAACTGAAGCTTTCTTT
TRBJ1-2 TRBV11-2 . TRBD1 CASSRSLGQANYGYTF TGTGCCAGCAGCCGATCCCTTGGACAGGCGAACTATGGCTACACCTTC
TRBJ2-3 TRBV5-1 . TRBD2 CASSQHGAGGPGRTDTQYF TGCGCCAGCAGCCAACACGGAGCGGGGGGGCCTGGGAGAACAGATACGCAGTATTTT
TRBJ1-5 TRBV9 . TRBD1 CASSADRGNQPQHF TGTGCCAGCAGCGCGGACAGGGGGAATCAGCCCCAGCATTTT
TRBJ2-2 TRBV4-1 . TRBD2 CAIVSSGRWGGELFF TGCGCCATAGTGTCTAGCGGGAGATGGGGCGGGGAGCTGTTTTTT
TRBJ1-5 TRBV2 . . CASSEGLSQPQHF TGTGCCAGCAGTGAAGGCCTAAGCCAGCCCCAGCATTTT
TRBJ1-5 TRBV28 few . CASSFAGKQPQHF TGTGCCAGCAGTTTTGCAGGGAAGCAGCCCCAGCATTTT
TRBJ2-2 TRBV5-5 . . CASSLGRTNTGELFF TGTGCCAGCAGCTTGGGGCGGACGAACACCGGGGAGCTGTTTTTT
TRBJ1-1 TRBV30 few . CAWSEQGLRIEAFF TGTGCCTGGAGTGAACAGGGCCTCCGAATTGAAGCTTTCTTT
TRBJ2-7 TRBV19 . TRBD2 CASSIGGSRPYEQYF TGTGCCAGTAGTATCGGCGGGAGTCGTCCCTACGAGCAGTACTTC
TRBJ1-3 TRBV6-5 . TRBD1 CASSSTRQGGNTIYF TGTGCCAGCAGTTCGACTCGACAGGGCGGAAACACCATATATTTT
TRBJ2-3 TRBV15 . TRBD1 CATSRGQQGADTQYF TGTGCCACCAGCAGAGGCCAACAGGGGGCAGATACGCAGTATTTT
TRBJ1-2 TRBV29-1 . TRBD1 CSVELQTGLNYGYTF TGCAGCGTTGAATTGCAGACAGGGCTCAACTATGGCTACACCTTC
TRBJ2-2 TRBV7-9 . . CASSKVLSAGELFF TGTGCCAGCAGCAAGGTCCTTAGCGCCGGGGAGCTGTTTTTT